The T cell receptor (beta chain) under discussion was sequenced for a study of control samples from healthy donors and cancer patients. Germline-derived CDR1 and CDR2 are LNHDA and SQIVND (reference sequence). V trimming: 4 bases; J trimming: 4 bases; junction bases outside the gene matches: 6. This CDR3 region has 14 residues. Assay used: immunoSEQ multiplex PCR; TCRdb lists only in-frame clones, some missing. This sample has roughly 76,000 clones, with around 94% found just once. The source is a woman between 18 and 29 years old in good health. The rearrangement uses TRBV19 and TRBJ2-7, with TRBD1 identical over 8 bases. Specimen: blood. This chain's CDR3 is CASSTGTGPYEQYF. CDR3 nucleotide sequence: TGTGCCAGTAGTACGGGGACAGGACCATACGAGCAGTACTTC.